What follows are 20 T cell receptor beta chains derived from one specimen sequenced in a study of monozygotic twins with inflammatory bowel disease. No DNA is given; TCRdb re-called the 5' RACE reads and lists each CDR3 protein once. The sample data list fewer than 550,000 distinct CDR3 sequences. Sequenced material: blood. These receptors all stem from a human donor with ulcerative colitis or Crohn's disease, or a healthy co-twin of an affected twin (not recorded which).

The rearrangement uses TRBV5-1 and TRBJ1-1. Germline CDR1 and CDR2: SGHRS and YFSETQ. This CDR3 contains 13 residues. CDR3: CASSPGPSTEAFF.

The chain links TRBV29-1 to TRBJ2-1; checking the TCRdb D call of TRBD2 is not possible without DNA. The germline gives CDR1 SQVTM, CDR2 ANQGSEA. The CDR3 totals 15 residues. The CDR3 loop is CSVAGVLAGGNEQFF.

The chain joins TRBV30 to TRBJ2-1. Germline assignment: CDR1 GTSNPN and CDR2 SVGIG (reference sequence). The CDR3 is 14 residues long. The chain's CDR3 is CAGSLAETYNEQFF.

CDR3 protein: CASSVGTGGRQPQHF. V usage is TRBV9 and J usage is TRBJ1-5; there is no DNA to check the TCRdb D call of TRBD1. The CDR3 is made up of 15 amino acids. Germline CDR1 SGDLS, CDR2 YYNGEE.

This sequence joins TRBV5-1 and TRBJ2-7; TCRdb reports TRBD2, a call that lacks DNA to check it against. This CDR3 is built from 14 residues. From germline, CDR1 is SGHRS and CDR2 YFSETQ. The CDR3 reads CASSPEGRTYEQYF.

CDR3 protein: CASSLDRNQETQNF. The rearrangement joins TRBV5-5 to TRBJ2-5. The length of the CDR3 is 14 residues. Per germline, CDR1 SGHKS and CDR2 YYEKEE (reference sequence).

V is TRBV7-2 and J is TRBJ1-2; TCRdb indicates TRBD1, and absent DNA this call remains unverified. Germline loops: CDR1 SGHTA, CDR2 FQGNSA. The CDR3 runs to 13 residues. The CDR3 region is CASSLYTGDGYTF.

The chain carries TRBV7-2 and TRBJ1-2. Looked up from germline, CDR1 is SGHTA and CDR2 is FQGNSA. The CDR3 extends over 15 amino acids. This CDR3 is CASSLEETSNYGYTF.

This chain links TRBV19 with TRBJ1-5. The V gene's germline CDR1 is LNHDA and CDR2 SQIVND (reference sequence). There are 16 residues in the CDR3. The CDR3 spells CASSIKGFFSNQPQHF.

The J gene is TRBJ2-2, the V gene TRBV12-3 or TRBV12-4; checking the TCRdb D call of TRBD1 is not possible without DNA. CDR3 size: 13 residues. The CDR3 reads CASSRVGTGELFF.

This sequence joins TRBV10-3 and TRBJ2-7. Germline loops: CDR1 ENHRY, CDR2 SYGVKD. This CDR3 spans 14 amino acids. Here the CDR3 reads CAISAENQVYEQYF.

This chain joins TRBV20-1 and TRBJ1-5; lacking DNA, the TRBD1 call made by TCRdb goes unchecked. The CDR3 length is 14 residues. The V gene's germline CDR1 is DFQATT and CDR2 SNEGSKA (reference sequence). The CDR3 spells CSARTGGSNQPQHF.

The rearrangement uses TRBV5-1 and TRBJ2-4; TCRdb proposes TRBD2, but this gene call is untestable without DNA. This CDR3 is 16 amino acids long. Per the germline V gene, CDR1 is SGHRS and CDR2 is YFSETQ. CDR3: CASSLERGVAKNIQYF.

The chain uses TRBV7-2 and TRBJ2-6; TCRdb outputs TRBD1, but without DNA this stays unchecked. Germline V gene data show CDR1 as SGHTA and CDR2 as FQGNSA. CDR3 size: 15 residues. The CDR3 loop reads CASSYRSGGANVLTF.

J is TRBJ1-4 and V is TRBV2; TCRdb selects TRBD1, and the lack of DNA leaves this call unchecked. This CDR3 contains 16 residues. Looked up from germline, CDR1 is SNHLY and CDR2 is FYNNEI. The CDR3 loop reads CASSLPRQATNEKLFF.

The chain recombines TRBV5-4 with TRBJ1-5; TCRdb gives TRBD1 as the D gene, but with no DNA this cannot be confirmed. From germline, CDR1 is SGHNT and CDR2 YYREEE (reference sequence). This CDR3 has 18 residues. The CDR3 loop reads CASSLGPDSLYSNQPQHF.

The chain couples TRBV29-1 to TRBJ2-6; the D call of TRBD1 rests on TCRdb alone, since no DNA is present to check it. The CDR3 contains 18 residues. Germline CDR1 is SQVTM and CDR2 is ANQGSEA. CDR3 amino acids: CSVDPRGTGHSGANVLTF.

This sequence joins TRBV5-6 and TRBJ2-7. CDR3 length equals 12 residues. Germline-derived CDR1 and CDR2 are SGHDT and YYEEEE. CDR3 residues: CASSRSSTEQYF.

The rearrangement joins TRBV20-1 to TRBJ1-1; TCRdb gives TRBD1 as the D gene, but with no DNA this cannot be confirmed. The CDR3 runs to 13 residues. CDR1 and CDR2 from the germline V gene are DFQATT and SNEGSKA (reference sequence). The CDR3 loop reads CSAPGQGDTEAFF.

The chain carries TRBV25-1 and TRBJ2-5; the TCRdb D gene call, TRBD1, has no DNA to confirm it. CDR1 MGHDK and CDR2 SYGVNS come from the germline V gene. There are 14 residues in the CDR3. This CDR3 reads CASSGSTAQETQYF. Together with reference TRBV25-1 and TRBJ2-5, the CDR3 gives the full variable domain: EADIYQTPRYLVIGTGKKITLECSQTMGHDKMYWYQQDPGMELHLIHYSYGVNSTEKGDLSSESTVSRIRTEHFPLTLESARPSHTSQYLCASSGSTAQETQYFGPGTRLLVL.